This T cell receptor (beta chain) is from a study of early T cells in non-severe SARS-CoV-2 infection. The V end lost 8 bases, the J end lost 4 bases, and 18 bases lay between the germline ends. The CDR3 sequence is 15 residues long. In germline, CDR1 is MNHEY, CDR2 SMNVEV (reference sequence). Via MiXCR, TCRdb re-called the 5' RACE reads, giving one row per CDR3 protein. Counted here are over 60,000 distinct CDR3 sequences, about 10% occurring once; the ten biggest clones make up under 3%. Specimen: whole blood, collected at baseline. The source of this sequence is an adult who was a healthcare worker with PCR-confirmed SARS-CoV-2 infection or an uninfected control (not recorded which). V is TRBV27 and J is TRBJ2-1; D possibly matches TRBD1 or TRBD2 (5 bases each). The DNA for the CDR3 is TGTGCCAGCGCTACTTCCGGGACGGCTTACAATGAGCAGTTCTTC. Protein: CASATSGTAYNEQFF.